The 7 T cell receptor beta chains below were found in one sample sequenced in a study of T-cell reconstitution after alpha-beta-depleted transplantation in children. Unique molecular identifiers were built into the TCRbeta library. Via MiXCR, TCRdb re-called the PCR reads, giving one row per CDR3 protein. The sample contains about 540,000 distinct CDR3 sequences, roughly 18% of which appear only once. This sample comprised PBMCs from the stem cell graft donor, obtained from the stem cell graft. The receptors come from a human donor who donated a stem cell graft to a child with acute lymphoblastic leukemia.

For this clonotype: An end of the junction differs from the germline gene, which may be a read error. V is TRBV13 and J is TRBJ2-3; possibly TRBD1 for D (5 bases). The CDR3 is 11 amino acids. Germline loops: CDR1 PRHDT, CDR2 FYEKMQ (reference sequence). The CDR3 DNA reads TGTGCCAGCAGCTCGACAGATACGCACTATTTT. Its translation: CASSSTDTHYF.

The chain recombines TRBV3-1 with TRBJ2-2, with D perhaps matching TRBD2 (6 bases). Germline loops: CDR1 LGHDT, CDR2 YNNKEL (reference sequence). V shed 4 bases and J shed 11 bases, with 11 bases lying between them. The CDR3 is made up of 12 amino acids. Here the CDR3 DNA reads TGTGCCAGCAGCCTCAGACTAGGAGAGCTGTTTTTT. It yields the protein CASSLRLGELFF.

There are a few counts of this clonotype. The J gene is TRBJ2-3, the V gene TRBV24-1; D unresolved. The germline CDR1 and CDR2 sequences are KGHDR and SFDVKD. V lost 3 bases and J 6 bases, leaving 12 bases between the germline ends. The CDR3 sequence is 14 residues long. The CDR3 sequence: CATSDGSLWDTQYF. The CDR3 bases are TGTGCCACCAGTGATGGAAGCCTTTGGGATACGCAGTATTTT.

This clonotype appeared a few times. The rearrangement uses TRBV29-1 and TRBJ1-3; D remains ambiguous. V was shortened by 2 bases and J by 7 bases, with 9 bases between the two germline ends. The CDR3 loop spans 12 amino acids. Germline CDR1 is SQVTM and CDR2 is ANQGSEA. The CDR3 DNA sequence: TGCAGCGTTGAACGGCAGCCTAACACCATATATTTT. It codes for CSVERQPNTIYF.

The V gene is TRBV9, the J gene TRBJ1-2; D unclear. The CDR3 spans 15 residues. Per germline, CDR1 SGDLS and CDR2 YYNGEE. Trimming took off 1 base at V and 5 bases at J, with 15 bases between the two ends. The CDR3 nucleotides read TGTGCCAGCAGCGTAACCGCATCCCCTACTTATGGCTACACCTTC. This sequence encodes CASSVTASPTYGYTF.

The chain couples TRBV5-1 to TRBJ2-2; D unclear. In germline, CDR1 is SGHRS, CDR2 YFSETQ. The ends were cut back, 2 bases at V and 7 bases at J, with 18 bases in the middle. CDR3 length equals 16 residues. Here the CDR3 reads CASSFSPMTGHGELFF. DNA of the CDR3: TGCGCCAGCAGCTTCTCACCGATGACGGGCCACGGGGAGCTGTTTTTT.

The chain couples TRBV20-1 to TRBJ2-7, with 11 bases aligning to TRBD2. V trimming: 2 bases; J trimming: 2 bases; junction bases outside the gene matches: 5. CDR3 length equals 15 residues. Germline CDR1 and CDR2: DFQATT and SNEGSKA (reference sequence). The CDR3: CSARPLAGGPYEQYF. The CDR3 nucleotides read TGCAGTGCTAGACCCCTAGCGGGAGGACCCTACGAGCAGTACTTC.